The T cell receptor beta chain described here comes from a study of PD-1 blockade in classical Hodgkin lymphoma. Here immunoSEQ multiplex PCR was the method, and the copy in TCRdb shows in-frame clones only, minus some. The sample consists of 40,000 to 50,000 clones, 70% to 90% of them appearing once. Brentuximab vedotin exposure varied among the patients, all of whom had relapsed after autologous stem cell transplantation. The sequencing used peripheral blood mononuclear cells (PBMCs), collected before the second cycle of nivolumab. This receptor was obtained from a human donor with classical Hodgkin lymphoma.

The CDR3 sequence: CASSVALAGGPTGELFF. Here the CDR3 DNA reads TGTGCCAGCAGCGTAGCGCTAGCGGGGGGGCCTACCGGGGAGCTGTTTTTT. This chain links TRBV9 with TRBJ2-2; 12 bases line up with TRBD2. V was clipped by 0 bases and J by 5 bases; unmatched bases: 5. Germline CDR1 is SGDLS and CDR2 is YYNGEE. The CDR3 contains 17 residues.